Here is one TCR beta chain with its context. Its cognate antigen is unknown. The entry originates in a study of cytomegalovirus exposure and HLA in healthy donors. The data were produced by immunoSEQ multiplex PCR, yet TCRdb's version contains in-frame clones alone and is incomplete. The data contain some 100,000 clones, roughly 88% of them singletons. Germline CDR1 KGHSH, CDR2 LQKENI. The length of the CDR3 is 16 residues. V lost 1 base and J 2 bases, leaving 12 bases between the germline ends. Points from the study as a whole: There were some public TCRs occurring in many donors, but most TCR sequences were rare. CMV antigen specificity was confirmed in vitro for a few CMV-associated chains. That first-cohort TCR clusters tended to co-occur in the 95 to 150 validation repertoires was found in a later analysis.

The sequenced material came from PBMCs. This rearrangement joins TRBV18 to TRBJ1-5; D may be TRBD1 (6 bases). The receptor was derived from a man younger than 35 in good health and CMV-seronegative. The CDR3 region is CASSPLEAGGNQPQHF. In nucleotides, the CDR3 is TGTGCCAGCTCACCACTAGAAGCAGGGGGCAATCAGCCCCAGCATTTT. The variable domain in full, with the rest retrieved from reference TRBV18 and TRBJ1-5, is NAGVMQNPRHLVRRRGQEARLRCSPMKGHSHVYWYRQLPEEGLKFMVYLQKENIIDESGMPKERFSAEFPKEGPSILRIQQVVRGDSAAYFCASSPLEAGGNQPQHFGDGTRLSIL.